The rows below give T cell receptor beta chains drawn from one sample of a study of T-cell memory formation after mild COVID-19. TCRdb reprocessed the 5' RACE reads via MiXCR and lists one record per CDR3 protein. Among more than 350,000 distinct CDR3 sequences listed, around a sixth were seen once. Sequencing was performed on PBMCs or a T cell subset sorted from them (not recorded which). The receptors were sampled from a young man who had mild COVID-19 (a few samples of this study predate the infection). Cell type and time point are not known. Each CDR3 is given with its conserved first and last residue. A D gene is named only where the DNA matches it firmly. Only some rows state a clone size, as once, few, many or a class for expanded clones.

clone size	V gene	J gene	D gene	CDR3 DNA	CDR3 protein
many	TRBV5-1	TRBJ1-1	TRBD1	TGCGCCAGCAGCCTTTCGGGACAGGGGTCCGCGAAAGCTTTCTTT	CASSLSGQGSAKAFF
few	TRBV20-1	TRBJ2-2	TRBD1	TGCAGTGCTAGGATTGGGACAGGGGGTTTCACCGGGGAGCTGTTTTTT	CSARIGTGGFTGELFF
.	TRBV21-1	TRBJ1-4	.	TGTGCCAGCAGCTCCCGACAGGGGTTAAAACTGTTTTTT	CASSSRQGLKLFF
many	TRBV20-1	TRBJ2-1	TRBD2	TGCAGTGCTATCGAGATAGCGGGGGTTACGAGCTCCTACAATGAGCAGTTCTTC	CSAIEIAGVTSSYNEQFF
.	TRBV14	TRBJ1-6	.	TGTGCCAGCAGAATGCAGGGGAATTCACCCCTCCACTTT	CASRMQGNSPLHF
.	TRBV11-2	TRBJ1-6	.	TGTGCCAGCAGCTTAGATTTCTGGGGCGGACCGGATTCACCCCTCCACTTT	CASSLDFWGGPDSPLHF
few	TRBV5-1	TRBJ2-1	TRBD1	TGCGCCAGCAGCGGAACCGGGACAGTTAAGTTGAGCTCCTACAATGAGCAGTTCTTC	CASSGTGTVKLSSYNEQFF
many	TRBV7-2	TRBJ2-3	.	TGTGCCAGCGGCCGGGGGGCCAGCACAGATACGCAGTATTTT	CASGRGASTDTQYF
few	TRBV4-3	TRBJ1-2	.	TGCGCCAGCAGCCAAGGAACCGGCGGAACTAACTATGGCTACACCTTC	CASSQGTGGTNYGYTF
few	TRBV7-8	TRBJ2-3	.	TGTGCCAGCAGCTTAGTAGAGCCGCAGTATTTT	CASSLVEPQYF
few	TRBV5-1	TRBJ2-5	.	TGCGCCAGTTCTACCGGAGGATGGGAGACCCAGTACTTC	CASSTGGWETQYF
few	TRBV28	TRBJ2-3	.	TGTGCCAGCAGTTTATCCTGGAACACAGATACGCAGTATTTT	CASSLSWNTDTQYF
.	TRBV12-3/TRBV12-4	TRBJ1-6	.	TGTGCCAGCAGTTTCGGCGGGGATAATTCACCCCTCCACTTT	CASSFGGDNSPLHF
.	TRBV28	TRBJ1-3	.	TGTGCCAGCAAGGACAGACGTCGAGGAAACACCATATATTTT	CASKDRRRGNTIYF
few	TRBV28	TRBJ1-1	TRBD1	TGTGCCAGCACCTTGACAGGGGTGGACACTGAAGCTTTCTTT	CASTLTGVDTEAFF
few	TRBV6-5	TRBJ2-3	.	TGTGCCAGCAGTGCTACAGGAGCAGATACGCAGTATTTT	CASSATGADTQYF
.	TRBV9	TRBJ2-7	TRBD1	TGTGCCAGCAGCGCCCGGACCCCGGACAGGGAATACGAGCAGTACTTC	CASSARTPDREYEQYF
.	TRBV5-1	TRBJ1-4	.	TGCGCCAGCAGCTCGGGCCTCGGAGGGGAAAAACTGTTTTTT	CASSSGLGGEKLFF